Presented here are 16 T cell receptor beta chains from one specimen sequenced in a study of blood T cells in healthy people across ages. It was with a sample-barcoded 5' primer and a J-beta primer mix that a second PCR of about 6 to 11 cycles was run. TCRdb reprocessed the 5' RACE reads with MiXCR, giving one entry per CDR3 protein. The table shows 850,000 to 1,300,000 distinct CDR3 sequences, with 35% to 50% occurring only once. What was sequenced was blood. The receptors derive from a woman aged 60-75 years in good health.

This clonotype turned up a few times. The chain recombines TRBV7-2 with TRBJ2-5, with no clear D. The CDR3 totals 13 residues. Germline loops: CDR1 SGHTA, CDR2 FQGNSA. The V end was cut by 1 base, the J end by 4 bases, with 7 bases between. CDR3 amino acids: CASSLEVGETQYF. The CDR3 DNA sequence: TGTGCCAGCAGCTTAGAAGTTGGAGAGACCCAGTACTTC.

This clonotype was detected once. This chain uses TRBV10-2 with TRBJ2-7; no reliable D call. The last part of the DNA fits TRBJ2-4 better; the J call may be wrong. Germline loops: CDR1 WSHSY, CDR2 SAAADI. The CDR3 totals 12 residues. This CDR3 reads CATSVAKNIQYF. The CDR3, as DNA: TGCGCCACTTCGGTAGCCAAAAACATTCAGTACTTC.

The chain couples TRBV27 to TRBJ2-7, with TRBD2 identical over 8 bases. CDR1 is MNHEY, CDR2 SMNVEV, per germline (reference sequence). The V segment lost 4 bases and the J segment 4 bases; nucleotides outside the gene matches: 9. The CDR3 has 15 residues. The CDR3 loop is CASSSLAGLRYEQYF. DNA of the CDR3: TGTGCCAGCAGTTCCTTAGCGGGACTTAGGTACGAGCAGTACTTC.

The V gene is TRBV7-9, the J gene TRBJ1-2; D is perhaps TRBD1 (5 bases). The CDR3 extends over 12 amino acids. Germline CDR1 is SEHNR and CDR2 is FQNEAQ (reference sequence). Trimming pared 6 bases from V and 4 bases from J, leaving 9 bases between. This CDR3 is CASRSDSYGYTF. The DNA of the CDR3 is TGTGCCAGCAGATCCGACAGCTATGGCTACACCTTC.

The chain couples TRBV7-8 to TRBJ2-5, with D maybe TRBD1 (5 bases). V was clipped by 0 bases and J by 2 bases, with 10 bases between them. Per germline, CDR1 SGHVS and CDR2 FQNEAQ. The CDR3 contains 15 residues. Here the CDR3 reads CASSLAGQEQETQYF. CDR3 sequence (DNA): TGTGCCAGCAGCTTAGCTGGACAAGAGCAAGAGACCCAGTACTTC.

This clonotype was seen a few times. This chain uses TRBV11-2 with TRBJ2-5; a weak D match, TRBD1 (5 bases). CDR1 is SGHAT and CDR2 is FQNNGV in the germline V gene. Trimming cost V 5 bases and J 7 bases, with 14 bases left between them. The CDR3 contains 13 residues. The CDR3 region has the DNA TGTGCCAGCAGCGACAGCCCCCCTGGGACCCAGTACTTC. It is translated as CASSDSPPGTQYF.

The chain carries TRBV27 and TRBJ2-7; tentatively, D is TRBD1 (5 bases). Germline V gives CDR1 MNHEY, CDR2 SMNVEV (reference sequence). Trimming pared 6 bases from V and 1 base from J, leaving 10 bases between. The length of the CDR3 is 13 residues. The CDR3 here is CASSQRQSYEQYF. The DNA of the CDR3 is TGTGCCAGCAGCCAAAGACAGTCCTACGAGCAGTACTTC.

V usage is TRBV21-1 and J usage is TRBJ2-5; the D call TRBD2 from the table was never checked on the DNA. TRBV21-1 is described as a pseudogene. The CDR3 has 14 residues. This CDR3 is CASSTGPAYNEQYF. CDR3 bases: TGTGCCAGCAGCACGGGGCCCGCGTACAATGAGCAGTACTTC.

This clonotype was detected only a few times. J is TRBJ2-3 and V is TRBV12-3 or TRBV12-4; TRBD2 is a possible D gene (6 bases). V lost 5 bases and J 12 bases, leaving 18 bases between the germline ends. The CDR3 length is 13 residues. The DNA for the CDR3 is TGTGCCAGCAGTCCCCTCCTCGGAGGGTCTCAGTATTTT. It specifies CASSPLLGGSQYF.

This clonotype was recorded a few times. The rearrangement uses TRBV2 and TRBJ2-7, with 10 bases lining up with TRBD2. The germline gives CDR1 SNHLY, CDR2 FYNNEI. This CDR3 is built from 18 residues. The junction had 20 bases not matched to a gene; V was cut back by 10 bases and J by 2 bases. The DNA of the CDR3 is TGTGCCACCCAGGGCGGGGGTAGCGGGAGGACCTACCCCTACGAGCAGTACTTC. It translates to CATQGGGSGRTYPYEQYF.

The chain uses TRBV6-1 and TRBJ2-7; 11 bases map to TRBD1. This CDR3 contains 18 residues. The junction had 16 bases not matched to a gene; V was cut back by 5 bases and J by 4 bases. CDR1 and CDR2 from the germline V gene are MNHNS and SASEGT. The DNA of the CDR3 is TGTGCCAGCAGTCTTACTACGACCTGGACAGGGGGCAAGTACGAGCAGTACTTC. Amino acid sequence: CASSLTTTWTGGKYEQYF.

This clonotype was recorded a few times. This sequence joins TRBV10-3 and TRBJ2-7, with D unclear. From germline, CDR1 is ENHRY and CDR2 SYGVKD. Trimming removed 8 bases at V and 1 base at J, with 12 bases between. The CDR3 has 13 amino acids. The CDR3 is CAISLQRSYEQYF. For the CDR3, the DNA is TGTGCCATCTCCCTCCAGCGTTCCTACGAGCAGTACTTC.

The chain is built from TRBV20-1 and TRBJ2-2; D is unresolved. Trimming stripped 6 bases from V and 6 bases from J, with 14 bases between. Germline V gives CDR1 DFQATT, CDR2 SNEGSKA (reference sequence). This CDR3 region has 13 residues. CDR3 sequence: CSASGMQPGELFF. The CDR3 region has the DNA TGCAGTGCCTCTGGGATGCAACCCGGGGAGCTGTTTTTT.

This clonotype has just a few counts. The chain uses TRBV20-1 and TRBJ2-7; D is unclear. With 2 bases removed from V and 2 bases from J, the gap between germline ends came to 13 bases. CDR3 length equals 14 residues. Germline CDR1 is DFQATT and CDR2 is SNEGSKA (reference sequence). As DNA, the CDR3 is TGCAGTGCTAGATTCGGCACCACCACCTACGAGCAGTACTTC. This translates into CSARFGTTTYEQYF.

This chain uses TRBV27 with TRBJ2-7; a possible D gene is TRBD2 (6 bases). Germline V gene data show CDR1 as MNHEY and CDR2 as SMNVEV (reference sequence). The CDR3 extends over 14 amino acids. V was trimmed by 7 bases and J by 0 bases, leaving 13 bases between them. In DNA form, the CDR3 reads TGTGCCAGCAACACGGGAGTGAGCTCCTACGAGCAGTACTTC. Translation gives CASNTGVSSYEQYF.

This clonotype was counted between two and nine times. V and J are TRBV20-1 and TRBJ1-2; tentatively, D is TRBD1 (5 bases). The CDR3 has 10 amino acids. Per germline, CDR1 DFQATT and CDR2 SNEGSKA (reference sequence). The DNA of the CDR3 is TGCACCGCGGGGGGTGGAGGCTACACCTTC. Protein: CTAGGGGYTF.